This entry lists 5 T cell receptor beta chains sequenced from one sample in a study of human T cells and chemical hapten exposure. One entry per CDR3 protein, called by TCRdb with MiXCR from the RACE reads. The sample holds tens of thousands of distinct CDR3 sequences; around 4.1% are singletons and the top ten take roughly 1.6%. Specified time point: healthy volunteer bleed at 2 weeks. Total RNA was isolated from whole blood that had not been fractionated. The material sequenced was whole blood. The origin of the receptors is a female donor in good health. Some clones in this sample may be carry-over from other donors' samples.

This clonotype was detected many times. The chain combines TRBV7-9 with TRBJ1-3, with D possibly being TRBD1 (6 bases). CDR1 and CDR2 from the germline V gene are SEHNR and FQNEAQ (reference sequence). The CDR3 runs 15 residues. V lost 5 bases to trimming and J lost 2 bases, with 13 bases between them. The CDR3 DNA follows: TGTGCCAGCAGCGCGGACAGTAATCCTGGAAACACCATATATTTT. It is translated as CASSADSNPGNTIYF.

Ten or more counts support this clonotype. The CDR3 region is CASSSRGPDEQYF. In DNA form, the CDR3 reads TGTGCCAGCAGCTCGAGGGGTCCAGACGAGCAGTACTTC. The chain joins TRBV7-9 to TRBJ2-7; D tentatively reads TRBD1 or TRBD2 (5 bases each). This CDR3 has 13 amino acids. V was pared by 4 bases and J by 5 bases, with 12 bases between. Germline V gives CDR1 SEHNR, CDR2 FQNEAQ (reference sequence).

This chain joins TRBV12-3 or TRBV12-4 and TRBJ1-1, with 7 nucleotides matching TRBD1. J was trimmed by 0 bases and V by 8 bases; bases with no gene match: 12. The CDR3 length is 16 residues. In nucleotides, the CDR3 is TGTGCCAGCTGCCCCCCAGGGGGGGGGGTGAACACTGAAGCTTTCTTT. It encodes CASCPPGGGVNTEAFF.

This clonotype came up many times. The chain links TRBV7-9 to TRBJ2-1; TRBD2 is a possible D gene (6 bases). Deletions cut 5 bases from V and 2 bases from J, with 13 bases between. The CDR3 has 15 residues. Germline V CDR1 and CDR2: SEHNR, FQNEAQ (reference sequence). The CDR3 here is CASSNRLEAYNEQFF. The DNA of the CDR3 is TGTGCCAGCAGCAACAGACTAGAAGCCTACAATGAGCAGTTCTTC.

This clonotype was seen repeatedly, ten times or more. The rearrangement joins TRBV27 to TRBJ2-2, with unresolved D. CDR1 and CDR2 from the germline V gene are MNHEY and SMNVEV (reference sequence). The CDR3 runs 12 residues. V lost 3 bases and J lost 2, with 1 base in between. The CDR3 sequence is CASSFNTGELFF. The DNA for the CDR3 is TGTGCCAGCAGTTTTAACACCGGGGAGCTGTTTTTT.